This TCR beta chain was sequenced for a study of T cells in women clearing cervical HPV infection. TCRdb's table, derived via immunoSEQ multiplex PCR, lists solely in-frame clones and lacks some. Listed are some 20,000 clones; around 5% falls within the top ten. Concerning this clone: The sequenced fragment ends 3 residues before the CDR3 boundary, so the rest is inferred from the germline J gene.

The CDR3 is made up of 18 amino acids. CDR1 LGHNA and CDR2 YNFKEQ come from the germline V gene. The V gene lost 4 bases and the J gene lost 5 bases, with 23 bases spanning the gap. Material for sequencing was blood buffy coat. This chain links TRBV4-2 with TRBJ2-2, with D possibly TRBD2 on 6 matching bases. The source of this sequence is a woman between 18 and 70 years old with a cervical HPV16 infection that either progressed to CIN3+ or cleared (not recorded which). The sequenced CDR3 bases are TGTGCCAGCAGCCCGGTAGTGCGGGGAAGGATTGGTACCGGGGAG. Encoded protein: CASSPVVRGRIGTGE. The whole CDR3 protein is CASSPVVRGRIGTGELFF.